Sequencing of this T cell receptor beta chain was carried out in a study of blood T cell repertoires in COVID-19. V shed 5 bases, J shed 2 bases, and the junction held 12 bases outside the gene matches. The CDR3 covers 17 residues. CDR1 is SGHDN and CDR2 is FVKESK in the germline V gene. Per the study methods: The authors estimated nucleated cell counts from reference gene primer amplification. Using immunoSEQ multiplex PCR, the repertoire was profiled, and TCRdb retains in-frame clones only, with some absent. V and J calls and clone size are given by that table; D and trimming were obtained from the DNA. The sample records fewer than 250,000 clones, approximately 80% being singletons. Ages ranged from roughly 18 to 100 years, with residence in approximately 23 US areas.

The source is a woman in her forties with acute COVID-19. The chain uses TRBV14 and TRBJ2-3, with TRBD2 matching 8 bases. What was sequenced was PBMCs or T cells enriched from blood (not recorded which). CDR3: CASSESGSQTITDTQYF. The CDR3 DNA follows: TGTGCCAGCAGCGAAAGCGGGAGCCAAACGATCACAGATACGCAGTATTTT.